This passage covers 14 T cell receptor beta chains from one sample sequenced in a study of blood T cell repertoires in COVID-19. Using immunoSEQ multiplex PCR, the repertoire was profiled, and TCRdb retains in-frame clones only, with some absent. The sample holds 120,000 or so clones, around 87% seen once. The sample taken for sequencing was peripheral blood. Receptors originate from a man aged 50 to 59 with acute or convalescent COVID-19.

The chain uses TRBV4-3 and TRBJ2-7, with 9 bases identical to TRBD2. The V segment lost 0 bases and the J segment 2 bases; nucleotides outside the gene matches: 5. Germline CDR1 and CDR2: LGHNA and YSLEER. The CDR3 is made up of 16 amino acids. The CDR3: CASSQELASGTYEQYF. DNA for the CDR3: TGCGCCAGCAGCCAAGAATTAGCTAGCGGGACCTACGAGCAGTACTTC.

This clone appeared once. The chain carries TRBV29-1 and TRBJ2-7; 7 bases map to TRBD2. This CDR3 has 13 residues. Germline loops: CDR1 SQVTM, CDR2 ANQGSEA. V was clipped by 7 bases and J by 0 bases; unmatched bases: 6. CDR3 sequence (DNA): TGCAGCGGTGGGGAGGGAGGCTCCTACGAGCAGTACTTC. It is translated as CSGGEGGSYEQYF.

This clone was recorded only once. The chain has TRBV7-2 and TRBJ2-1; 10 nucleotides line up with TRBD2. The V gene's germline CDR1 is SGHTA and CDR2 FQGNSA. V was clipped by 2 bases and J by 2 bases; unmatched bases: 9. The CDR3 totals 18 residues. This chain's CDR3 is CASSLRASGLAAYNEQFF. The CDR3 nucleotides read TGTGCCAGCAGCTTAAGGGCTAGCGGACTAGCGGCCTACAATGAGCAGTTCTTC.

The V call is TRBV9, the J call TRBJ2-2, with TRBD2 matching 8 bases. The CDR3 loop spans 16 amino acids. Germline V gene lookup returns CDR1 SGDLS and CDR2 YYNGEE. V was pared by 0 bases and J by 6 bases, with 7 bases of the junction left unmatched. This CDR3 reads CASSVVPEAGAGELFF. The CDR3 region has the DNA TGTGCCAGCAGCGTAGTTCCGGAAGCGGGAGCCGGGGAGCTGTTTTTT.

V and J are TRBV27 and TRBJ1-5; TRBD1 might be the D (5 bases). CDR1 and CDR2 from the germline V gene are MNHEY and SMNVEV (reference sequence). V was cut by 8 bases and J by 1 base, with 18 bases left in between. This CDR3 is 16 amino acids long. The CDR3 loop is CASGEFGGRSNQPQHF. The CDR3 DNA is TGTGCCAGCGGAGAGTTTGGGGGGAGAAGCAATCAGCCCCAGCATTTT.

The V call is TRBV10-2, the J call TRBJ1-6, with D maybe TRBD1 (5 bases). The CDR3 totals 14 residues. Trimming took 2 bases from V and 6 from J, leaving 8 bases between them. Per the germline V gene, CDR1 is WSHSY and CDR2 is SAAADI. This CDR3 reads CASSETGLNSPLHF. CDR3 coding DNA: TGCGCCAGCAGTGAGACAGGCCTTAATTCACCCCTCCACTTT.

The genes are TRBV24-1 and TRBJ1-4; D is unresolved. The CDR3 has 12 residues. From germline, CDR1 is KGHDR and CDR2 SFDVKD. V was shortened by 2 bases and J by 8 bases, with 5 bases between the two germline ends. Written as DNA, the CDR3 is TGTGCCACCAGTGATTATCGGGAAAAACTGTTTTTT. Encoded protein: CATSDYREKLFF.

With respect to this clone: The identical CDR3 is also encoded by other nucleotide sequences in the sample. The chain carries TRBV6-1 and TRBJ2-7; TRBD1 matches at 11 bases. Per germline, CDR1 MNHNS and CDR2 SASEGT. The CDR3 extends over 15 amino acids. Trimming took 3 bases from V and 0 from J; bases not matched to a gene: 1. CDR3 protein: CASSEGTGGSYEQYF. As DNA, the CDR3 is TGTGCCAGCAGTGAGGGGACAGGGGGCTCCTACGAGCAGTACTTC.

The chain couples TRBV11-2 to TRBJ1-2; D remains unclear. Germline V gene data show CDR1 as SGHAT and CDR2 as FQNNGV. Trimming took off 3 bases at V and 7 bases at J, with 6 bases between the two ends. This CDR3 has 11 amino acids. Written as DNA, the CDR3 is TGTGCCAGCAGCTTCGGGTCTGGCTACACCTTC. It encodes CASSFGSGYTF.

J is TRBJ2-7 and V is TRBV9; TRBD2 agrees at 12 bases. The trim removed 4 bases at V and 4 bases at J, leaving 3 bases unmatched. The CDR3 consists of 14 residues. Germline V gene data show CDR1 as SGDLS and CDR2 as YYNGEE. The CDR3 protein is CASSPGTSGYEQYF. CDR3 nucleotides: TGTGCCAGCAGCCCTGGGACTAGCGGGTACGAGCAGTACTTC.

In this sample, this clone turned up once. The chain has TRBV6-6 and TRBJ2-1, with no clear D. Germline lookup yields CDR1 MNHNY and CDR2 SVGAGI (reference sequence). This CDR3 is built from 13 residues. Trimming left V 3 bases short and J 7 bases short, with 10 bases between. The chain's CDR3 is CASSYPLGNEQFF. In DNA form, the CDR3 reads TGTGCCAGCAGTTATCCCCTCGGGAATGAGCAGTTCTTC.

The chain employs TRBV18 and TRBJ2-2; D perhaps matches TRBD2 (5 bases). The germline gives CDR1 KGHSH, CDR2 LQKENI. With 5 bases removed from V and 6 bases from J, the gap between germline ends came to 13 bases. The CDR3 runs 14 residues. The chain's CDR3 is CASSGGWESGELFF. The DNA of the CDR3 is TGTGCCAGCTCAGGTGGCTGGGAGTCCGGGGAGCTGTTTTTT.

This chain connects TRBV11-2 to TRBJ2-7, with D perhaps matching TRBD1 (8 bases). Germline V gene data show CDR1 as SGHAT and CDR2 as FQNNGV. V lost 2 bases, J lost 7 bases, and 18 bases lay in between. This CDR3 is built from 15 residues. The CDR3 DNA reads TGTGCCAGCAGCTTAAATCGGAAACAGGGGGGGGAGCAGTACTTC. As protein: CASSLNRKQGGEQYF. Drawing the rest from reference TRBV11-2 and TRBJ2-7, the complete variable domain is EAGVAQSPRYKIIEKRQSVAFWCNPISGHATLYWYQQILGQGPKLLIQFQNNGVVDDSQLPKDRFSAERLKGVDSTLKIQPAKLEDSAVYLCASSLNRKQGGEQYFGPGTRLTVT.

The chain has TRBV5-1 and TRBJ2-7; 9 positions agree with TRBD1. The V segment lost 4 bases and the J segment 4 bases; nucleotides outside the gene matches: 6. Germline CDR1 reads SGHRS; CDR2 reads YFSETQ. The CDR3 is 14 residues long. CDR3 coding DNA: TGCGCCAGCAGCCAGGACAGGGGATTATACGAGCAGTACTTC. The encoded protein is CASSQDRGLYEQYF.